The clone carrying this T cell receptor beta chain was observed a few times. Its antigen is currently unknown. TCR beta libraries were made by quantitative 5'-RACE with molecular barcodes. TCRdb reprocessed the 5' RACE reads via MiXCR and lists one record per CDR3 protein. The table includes 400,000 to 450,000 distinct CDR3 sequences, under 20% detected once. This sample is part of a study of CD8 T cells in ankylosing spondylitis. V lost 4 bases and J lost 0; bases outside the gene matches: 5. This CDR3 is 16 amino acids long. Per germline, CDR1 SGHAT and CDR2 FQNNGV. Study findings and constraints: A motif in TCR beta, a set of eight or nine highly homologous variants, appeared characteristic of ankylosing spondylitis blood. Existing reports had already noted some motif variants in reactive arthritis synovial fluid and blood. Disease-linked clones reportedly concentrated significantly in matched ankylosing spondylitis synovial fluid. Within peripheral blood, clones linked to disease were CD8+ and relatively rare.

This chain uses TRBV11-2 with TRBJ1-4; 7 nucleotides align to TRBD1. The source of this sequence is a male donor with ankylosing spondylitis. Specimen: blood, either unsorted or a sorted T cell fraction (not recorded which). The CDR3 loop reads CASSSGQASTNEKLFF. CDR3 in DNA: TGTGCCAGCAGCTCCGGACAGGCCTCAACTAATGAAAAACTGTTTTTT.